This record concerns one T cell receptor (beta chain) sequence. Germline lookup yields CDR1 GTSNPN and CDR2 SVGIG (reference sequence). The ends were cut back, 0 bases at V and 4 bases at J, with 18 bases in the middle. The CDR3 sequence is 16 residues long. A quantity of about 0.45 to 1 ug RNA underwent reverse transcription using random hexamers. TCRdb reprocessed the immunoSEQ multiplex PCR reads with MiXCR, giving one entry per CDR3 protein. There are 150,000 to 200,000 distinct CDR3 sequences in the sample; roughly 95% occur only once, and around 0.09% lies in the top ten. This entry is derived from a study of CD8 T cells in Susac syndrome. The multiple sclerosis controls were treatment-naive patients with relapsing-remitting disease that was stable or active.

The sequence came from a human donor with multiple sclerosis. The chain is built from TRBV30 and TRBJ1-1; possible D gene TRBD1, 6 bases. The sample consisted of CD4+ T cells from PBMCs. Here the CDR3 reads CAWSVTSGARGTEAFF. Written as DNA, the CDR3 is TGTGCCTGGAGTGTAACGTCCGGGGCCAGGGGCACTGAAGCTTTCTTT.